These T cell receptor beta chains were read from a single sample in a study of response to subunit inactivated influenza vaccine. MiXCR was run by TCRdb on the RT-PCR reads, yielding one entry per CDR3 protein. The sample lists about 580,000 distinct CDR3 sequences; about 15% were seen once. Sequencing was performed on PBMCs from blood, taken less than 13 days after vaccination. The receptor set was obtained from a man aged 50 to 59 who received an inactivated influenza vaccine. The conserved cysteine and the conserved F or W are not part of the CDR3 here. The D gene is left open where the match is weak.

j_call	cdr3_length	v_call	d_call	cdr3_aa
TRBJ2-7	14	TRBV5-1	.	ASSLRSFGRYGEQY
TRBJ1-2	13	TRBV7-8	TRBD1	ASSGSGTERYGYT
TRBJ2-3	14	TRBV12-3/TRBV12-4	.	ASSGTGAGPTDTQY
TRBJ2-2	13	TRBV6-1	.	ASSQLEQVTGELF
TRBJ1-6	13	TRBV18	.	ASSPPGIYNSPLH
TRBJ1-2	13	TRBV5-1	.	ASSLETGGSYGYT
TRBJ2-3	13	TRBV23-1	.	ASSQSTGNTDTQY
TRBJ2-7	13	TRBV6-2/TRBV6-3	.	ASSYALARTYEQY
TRBJ1-2	12	TRBV20-1	TRBD1	SARASGQGDGYT
TRBJ2-3	14	TRBV7-2	TRBD2	ASSLSGGTSGNTQY
TRBJ2-7	13	TRBV10-3	TRBD2	AISEFERGVYEQY
TRBJ2-5	9	TRBV5-6	.	ASSLPETQY
TRBJ2-7	12	TRBV20-1	TRBD1	SARETGERYEQY
TRBJ2-7	16	TRBV4-1	TRBD2	ASSFSGTSGGSSYEQY
TRBJ2-7	13	TRBV11-2	.	ASSLLWRDSYEQY
TRBJ2-1	16	TRBV11-2	TRBD2	ASSLVRSSGEGRNEQF
TRBJ2-1	16	TRBV10-3	.	AISSGPRKNYDYNEQF
TRBJ2-1	10	TRBV12-3/TRBV12-4	.	ASTWTWREQF
TRBJ2-1	11	TRBV20-1	.	SARPQGNNEQF
TRBJ2-5	11	TRBV7-2	.	ASSLWGKETQY
TRBJ2-5	16	TRBV11-1	.	ASSLALVAGRTQETQY
TRBJ2-6	17	TRBV6-2/TRBV6-3	TRBD2	ASSYSRAGAISGANVLT
TRBJ1-5	13	TRBV3-1	.	ASSQDYISKQPQH
TRBJ2-3	13	TRBV5-1	.	ASSLGGTGTDTQY
TRBJ1-5	13	TRBV15	.	ATSRQGRMGQPQH
TRBJ1-4	11	TRBV12-3/TRBV12-4	.	ASSVRGLEKLF
TRBJ2-1	14	TRBV5-1	.	ASSFSNLSSYNEQF
TRBJ2-7	12	TRBV10-3	TRBD2	AISRLAPFYEQY
TRBJ2-7	12	TRBV18	TRBD1	ASSPGTGVYEQY
TRBJ2-3	10	TRBV28	.	ASSLSLKTQY
TRBJ2-5	13	TRBV20-1	.	SASMWEAEEETQY
TRBJ2-7	11	TRBV20-1	.	SARGDESYEQY
TRBJ1-1	10	TRBV5-1	.	ASSGGRGAAF
TRBJ1-2	14	TRBV7-2	.	ASSLAPGGQPYGYT
TRBJ2-7	13	TRBV10-3	TRBD2	AISESPAGGGEQY
TRBJ2-5	12	TRBV4-3	TRBD1	ASSRLDREETQY
TRBJ2-3	16	TRBV6-2/TRBV6-3	TRBD2	ASSYGGLAGASTDTQY
TRBJ1-5	12	TRBV7-2	.	ASSLAGVYQPQH
TRBJ2-7	12	TRBV6-2/TRBV6-3	TRBD2	ASSYAGELYEQY
TRBJ2-5	13	TRBV4-1	.	ASSHAQGVQETQY
TRBJ2-1	14	TRBV3-1	.	ASSQAPERGSDEQF
TRBJ2-7	13	TRBV21-1	.	ASSTGLAGYHEQY
TRBJ2-5	14	TRBV25-1	.	ASSEQGGVREETQY
TRBJ2-7	12	TRBV11-2	.	ASSLFGGRARQY
TRBJ1-3	12	TRBV29-1	.	SVEYGVSGNTIY
TRBJ1-6	11	TRBV29-1	.	SVKTSEWSPLH
TRBJ2-7	12	TRBV7-2	.	ASSFFRASYEQY
TRBJ2-7	15	TRBV12-3/TRBV12-4	.	ASSRPPAAPRPYEQY
TRBJ2-2	12	TRBV9	.	ASSVEVNIGELF
TRBJ1-1	13	TRBV5-1	.	ASRLGGRNILEAF
TRBJ1-5	12	TRBV3-1	TRBD1	ASSRGQVNQPQH
TRBJ2-7	11	TRBV2	.	ASGQSVSYEQY
TRBJ2-1	13	TRBV6-1	TRBD1	ASSGGQGSYNEQF
TRBJ2-3	12	TRBV14	.	ASSQAGSPDTQY
TRBJ2-5	13	TRBV5-1	TRBD1	ASSSAGTGQETQY